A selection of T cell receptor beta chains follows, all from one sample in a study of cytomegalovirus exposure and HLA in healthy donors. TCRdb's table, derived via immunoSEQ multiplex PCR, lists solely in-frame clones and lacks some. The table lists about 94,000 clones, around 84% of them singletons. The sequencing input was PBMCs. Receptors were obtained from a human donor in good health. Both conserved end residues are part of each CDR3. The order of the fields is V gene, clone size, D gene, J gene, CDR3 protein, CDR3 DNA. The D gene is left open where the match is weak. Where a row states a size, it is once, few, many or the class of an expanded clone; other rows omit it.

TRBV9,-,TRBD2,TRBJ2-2,CASSVRARLAGEGTGELFF,TGTGCCAGCAGCGTAAGGGCCCGACTAGCGGGAGAAGGCACCGGGGAGCTGTTTTTT
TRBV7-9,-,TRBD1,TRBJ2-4,CASSLGMGQTYF,TGTGCCAGCAGCTTGGGAATGGGACAGACGTACTTC
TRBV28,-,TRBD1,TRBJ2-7,CASSPGQGGYEQYF,TGTGCCAGCAGTCCGGGACAGGGAGGATACGAGCAGTACTTC
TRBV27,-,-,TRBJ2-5,CASSFGLRTQETQYF,TGTGCCAGCAGTTTTGGCCTTCGGACTCAAGAGACCCAGTACTTC
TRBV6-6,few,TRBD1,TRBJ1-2,CASSYPGTGRPYTF,TGTGCCAGCAGTTACCCTGGGACAGGGAGGCCCTACACCTTC
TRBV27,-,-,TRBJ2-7,CASSSSPSYEQYF,TGTGCCAGCAGTTCCTCCCCCTCCTACGAGCAGTACTTC
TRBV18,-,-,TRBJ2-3,CASSPLDKGGVADTQYF,TGTGCCAGCTCACCACTGGATAAAGGCGGGGTGGCAGATACGCAGTATTTT
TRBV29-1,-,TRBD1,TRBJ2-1,CSAGGQGQFF,TGCAGCGCGGGGGGACAGGGGCAGTTCTTC
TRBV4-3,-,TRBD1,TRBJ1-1,CASSQGKQTGGRNTEAFF,TGCGCCAGCAGCCAAGGCAAGCAGACAGGGGGCCGGAACACTGAAGCTTTCTTT
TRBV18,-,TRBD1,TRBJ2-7,CASSPWDRGTYEQYF,TGTGCCAGCTCACCATGGGACAGGGGCACCTACGAGCAGTACTTC
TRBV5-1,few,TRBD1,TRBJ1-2,CASSLGKTGVRGGYTF,TGCGCCAGCAGCTTGGGGAAGACAGGGGTTCGGGGGGGCTACACCTTC
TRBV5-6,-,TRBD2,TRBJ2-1,CASSSAQLAGMFGEQFF,TGTGCCAGCAGCTCCGCCCAACTAGCGGGGATGTTTGGTGAGCAGTTCTTC
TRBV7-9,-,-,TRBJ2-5,CASSPTAAQHF,TGTGCCAGCAGCCCGACTGCAGCCCAGCACTTC
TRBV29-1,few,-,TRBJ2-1,CSVDPGGTYNEQFF,TGCAGCGTTGATCCAGGGGGGACCTACAATGAGCAGTTCTTC
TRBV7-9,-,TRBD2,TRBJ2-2,CASSFSGRVTGELFF,TGTGCCAGCAGCTTTAGCGGGAGGGTCACCGGGGAGCTGTTTTTT
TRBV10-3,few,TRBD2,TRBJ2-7,CAIRRGATDEQYF,TGTGCCATCAGGCGGGGGGCAACCGACGAGCAGTACTTC
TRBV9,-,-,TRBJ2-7,CASSDPKDSYEQYF,TGTGCCAGCAGCGACCCTAAGGACAGCTACGAGCAGTACTTC
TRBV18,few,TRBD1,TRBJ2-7,CASSPQRQGALVEQYF,TGTGCCAGCTCACCGCAGAGACAGGGTGCCCTCGTGGAGCAGTACTTC
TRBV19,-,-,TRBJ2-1,CASSIDPTASSYNEQFF,TGTGCCAGTAGTATAGACCCGACAGCGAGCTCCTACAATGAGCAGTTCTTC
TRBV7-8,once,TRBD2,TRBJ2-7,CASSVNRVRGRMAYEQYF,TGTGCCAGCAGCGTTAACAGGGTCCGCGGGAGGATGGCCTACGAGCAGTACTTC
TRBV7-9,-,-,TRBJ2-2,CASSVQLATGELFF,TGTGCCAGCAGCGTCCAACTAGCTACCGGGGAGCTGTTTTTT
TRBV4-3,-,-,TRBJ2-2,CASSHAGTGELFF,TGCGCCAGCAGCCATGCAGGTACCGGGGAGCTGTTTTTT
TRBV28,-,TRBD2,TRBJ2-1,CASSLLAGGGSYNEQFF,TGTGCCAGCAGTTTACTAGCGGGAGGGGGTTCCTACAATGAGCAGTTCTTC
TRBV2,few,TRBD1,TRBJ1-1,CASCTGENTEAFF,TGTGCCAGCTGTACAGGGGAGAACACTGAAGCTTTCTTT
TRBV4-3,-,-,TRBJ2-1,CASSRNGQSSYNEQFF,TGCGCCAGCAGTCGCAACGGACAGAGCTCCTACAATGAGCAGTTCTTC
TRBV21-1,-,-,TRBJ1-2,CASSSRPWGYTF,TGTGCCAGCAGCAGCAGGCCGTGGGGCTACACCTTC
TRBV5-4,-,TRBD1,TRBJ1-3,CASRRSGGAGNTIYF,TGTGCCAGCAGAAGATCAGGGGGCGCGGGAAACACCATATATTTT
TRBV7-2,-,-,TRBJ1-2,CASSYARGETGYTF,TGTGCCAGCAGCTATGCCAGGGGAGAGACTGGCTACACCTTC
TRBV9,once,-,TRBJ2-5,CASTKSASYQETQYF,TGTGCCAGCACCAAGAGTGCTTCGTACCAAGAGACCCAGTACTTC
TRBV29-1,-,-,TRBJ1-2,CSVDSGGAGGYTF,TGCAGCGTTGATTCGGGGGGCGCGGGGGGCTACACCTTC
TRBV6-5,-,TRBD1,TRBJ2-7,CASSPWGQGESEQYF,TGTGCCAGCAGTCCATGGGGACAGGGGGAATCCGAGCAGTACTTC
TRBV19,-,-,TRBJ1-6,CASSMLQRNSPLHF,TGTGCCAGTAGTATGTTACAGAGAAATTCACCCCTCCACTTT
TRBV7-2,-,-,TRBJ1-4,CASSLNGGGEKLFF,TGTGCCAGCAGCTTAAACGGGGGAGGTGAAAAACTGTTTTTT
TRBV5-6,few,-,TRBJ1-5,CASSLSQTYNQPQHF,TGTGCCAGCAGCTTAAGCCAGACTTACAATCAGCCCCAGCATTTT
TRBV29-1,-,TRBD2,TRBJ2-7,CSVRAGESYEQYF,TGCAGCGTGAGAGCGGGAGAATCCTACGAGCAGTACTTC
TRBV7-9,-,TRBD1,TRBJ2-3,CASSFLDRGADTQYF,TGTGCCAGCAGCTTCCTCGACAGGGGAGCAGATACGCAGTATTTT
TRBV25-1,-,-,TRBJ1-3,CASSEGQLRNTIYF,TGTGCCAGCAGTGAAGGACAGCTTAGAAACACCATATATTTT
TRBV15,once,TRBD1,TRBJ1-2,CATSPGTGREGYTF,TGTGCCACCAGCCCAGGGACAGGGAGAGAGGGCTACACCTTC
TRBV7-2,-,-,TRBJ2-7,CASSSPSSYEQYF,TGTGCCAGCAGCTCCCCCAGCTCCTACGAGCAGTACTTC
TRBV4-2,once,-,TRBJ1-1,CASSQASGIRTEAFF,TGTGCCAGCAGCCAAGCCAGCGGGATTCGCACTGAAGCTTTCTTT
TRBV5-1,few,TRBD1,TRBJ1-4,CASSRDGTGLEKLFF,TGCGCCAGCAGCCGGGACGGGACAGGGCTTGAAAAACTGTTTTTT
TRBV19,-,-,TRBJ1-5,CAGNRQESNQPQHF,TGTGCCGGTAATCGACAGGAAAGCAATCAGCCCCAGCATTTT
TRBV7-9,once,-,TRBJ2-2,CASSLDRNTGELFF,TGTGCCAGCAGCTTAGATAGGAACACCGGGGAGCTGTTTTTT
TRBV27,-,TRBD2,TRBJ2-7,CASSLSSGNSYEQYF,TGTGCCAGCAGTTTGTCTAGCGGGAACTCCTACGAGCAGTACTTC
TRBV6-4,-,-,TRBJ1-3,CASTRGGGAVGNTIYF,TGTGCCAGCACCCGAGGCGGGGGCGCTGTCGGAAACACCATATATTTT
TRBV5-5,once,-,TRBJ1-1,CASSLGPRNTEAFF,TGTGCCAGCAGCTTGGGCCCCAGGAACACTGAAGCTTTCTTT
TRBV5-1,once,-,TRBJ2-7,CASSAGVGAWEQYF,TGCGCCAGCAGCGCAGGGGTGGGGGCTTGGGAGCAGTACTTC
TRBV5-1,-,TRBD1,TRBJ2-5,CASSLEDRALRDWDETQYF,TGCGCCAGCAGCTTGGAGGACAGGGCCCTGCGGGATTGGGATGAGACCCAGTACTTC
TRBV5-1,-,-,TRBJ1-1,CASSLGAQARGTEAFF,TGCGCCAGCAGCTTGGGGGCGCAGGCAAGAGGGACTGAAGCTTTCTTT
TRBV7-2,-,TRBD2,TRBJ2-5,CASSLGRRGETQYF,TGTGCCAGCAGCTTAGGCAGGCGGGGGGAGACCCAGTACTTC
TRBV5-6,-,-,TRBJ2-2,CASSLGTPLSGELFF,TGTGCCAGCAGCTTGGGGACACCCTTATCCGGGGAGCTGTTTTTT
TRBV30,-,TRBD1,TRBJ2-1,CAWRGQGARGNEQFF,TGTGCCTGGAGGGGACAGGGGGCGAGGGGAAATGAGCAGTTCTTC
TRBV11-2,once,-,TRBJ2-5,CASSLEGGWGETQYF,TGTGCCAGCAGCTTAGAGGGGGGTTGGGGGGAGACCCAGTACTTC